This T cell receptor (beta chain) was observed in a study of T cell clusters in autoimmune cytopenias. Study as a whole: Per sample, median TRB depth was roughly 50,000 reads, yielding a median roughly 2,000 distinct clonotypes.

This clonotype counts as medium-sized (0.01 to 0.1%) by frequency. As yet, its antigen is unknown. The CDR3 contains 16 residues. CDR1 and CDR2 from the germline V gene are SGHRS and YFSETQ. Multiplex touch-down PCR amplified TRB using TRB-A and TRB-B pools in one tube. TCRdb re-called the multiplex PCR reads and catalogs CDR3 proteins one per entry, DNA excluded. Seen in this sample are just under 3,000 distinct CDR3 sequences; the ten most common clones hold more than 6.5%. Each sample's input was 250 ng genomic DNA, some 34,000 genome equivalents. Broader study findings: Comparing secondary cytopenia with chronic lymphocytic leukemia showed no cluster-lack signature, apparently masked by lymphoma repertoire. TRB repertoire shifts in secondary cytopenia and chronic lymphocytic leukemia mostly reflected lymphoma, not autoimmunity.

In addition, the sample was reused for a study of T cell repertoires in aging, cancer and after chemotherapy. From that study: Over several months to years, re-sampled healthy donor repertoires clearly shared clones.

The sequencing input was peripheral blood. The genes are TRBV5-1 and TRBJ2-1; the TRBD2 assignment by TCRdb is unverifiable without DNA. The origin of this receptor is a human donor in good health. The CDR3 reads CASSFSGGRPNNEQFF. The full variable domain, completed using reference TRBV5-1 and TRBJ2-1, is KAGVTQTPRYLIKTRGQQVTLSCSPISGHRSVSWYQQTPGQGLQFLFEYFSETQRNKGNFPGRFSGRQFSNSRSEMNVSTLELGDSALYLCASSFSGGRPNNEQFFGPGTRLTVL.